The T cell receptor (beta chain) under discussion was sequenced for a study of blood T cell repertoires in COVID-19. Assay: immunoSEQ multiplex PCR; the TCRdb copy retains only in-frame clones and omits some. Seen here are about 190,000 clones, around 85% observed once, and the top ten hold roughly 12%. The material sequenced was peripheral blood. This TCR came from a man aged 50 to 60 who had recovered from COVID-19.

The CDR3 sequence is CASSVQGVDYEQYF. The CDR3, as DNA: TGTGCCAGCAGTGTACAGGGGGTGGACTACGAGCAGTACTTC. The V gene is TRBV2, the J gene TRBJ2-7; 8 bases fit TRBD1. The ends lost 4 bases at V and 3 bases at J; junction bases unmatched: 5. CDR3 length equals 14 residues. Germline V gene sequence: CDR1 SNHLY, CDR2 FYNNEI.